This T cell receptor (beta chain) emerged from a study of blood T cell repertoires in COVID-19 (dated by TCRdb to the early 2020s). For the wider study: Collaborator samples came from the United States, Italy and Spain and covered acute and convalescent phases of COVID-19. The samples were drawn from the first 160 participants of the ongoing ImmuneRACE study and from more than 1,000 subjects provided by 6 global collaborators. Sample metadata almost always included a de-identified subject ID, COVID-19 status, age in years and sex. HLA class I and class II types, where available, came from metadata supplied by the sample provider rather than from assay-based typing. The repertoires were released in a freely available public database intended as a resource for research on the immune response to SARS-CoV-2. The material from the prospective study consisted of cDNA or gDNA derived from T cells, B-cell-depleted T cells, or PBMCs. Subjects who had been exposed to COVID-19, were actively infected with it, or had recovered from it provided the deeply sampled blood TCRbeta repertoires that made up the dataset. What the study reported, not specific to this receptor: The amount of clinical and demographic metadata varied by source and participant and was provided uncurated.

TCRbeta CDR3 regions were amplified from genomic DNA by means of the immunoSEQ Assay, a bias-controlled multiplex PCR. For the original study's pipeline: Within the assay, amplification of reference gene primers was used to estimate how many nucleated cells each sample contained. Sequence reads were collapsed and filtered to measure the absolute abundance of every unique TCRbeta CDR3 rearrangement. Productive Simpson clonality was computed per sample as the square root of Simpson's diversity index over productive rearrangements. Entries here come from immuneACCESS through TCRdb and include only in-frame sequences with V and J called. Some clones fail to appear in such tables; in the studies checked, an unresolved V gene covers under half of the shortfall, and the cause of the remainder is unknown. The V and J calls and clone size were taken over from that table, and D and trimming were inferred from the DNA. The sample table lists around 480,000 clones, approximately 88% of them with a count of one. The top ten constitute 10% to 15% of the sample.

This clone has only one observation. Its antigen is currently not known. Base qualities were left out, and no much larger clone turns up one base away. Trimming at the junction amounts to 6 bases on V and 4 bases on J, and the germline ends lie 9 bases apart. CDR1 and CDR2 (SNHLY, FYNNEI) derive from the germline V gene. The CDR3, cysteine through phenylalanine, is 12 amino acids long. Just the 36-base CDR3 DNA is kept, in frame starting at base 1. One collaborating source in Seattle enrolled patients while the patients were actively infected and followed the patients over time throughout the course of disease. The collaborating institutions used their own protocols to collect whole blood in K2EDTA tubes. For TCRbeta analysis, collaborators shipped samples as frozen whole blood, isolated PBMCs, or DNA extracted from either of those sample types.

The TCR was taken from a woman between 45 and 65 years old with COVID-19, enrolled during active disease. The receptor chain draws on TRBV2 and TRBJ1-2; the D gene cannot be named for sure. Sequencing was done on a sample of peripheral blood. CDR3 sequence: CASSPGSYGYTF. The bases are TGTGCCAGCAGCCCCGGGTCCTATGGCTACACCTTC.